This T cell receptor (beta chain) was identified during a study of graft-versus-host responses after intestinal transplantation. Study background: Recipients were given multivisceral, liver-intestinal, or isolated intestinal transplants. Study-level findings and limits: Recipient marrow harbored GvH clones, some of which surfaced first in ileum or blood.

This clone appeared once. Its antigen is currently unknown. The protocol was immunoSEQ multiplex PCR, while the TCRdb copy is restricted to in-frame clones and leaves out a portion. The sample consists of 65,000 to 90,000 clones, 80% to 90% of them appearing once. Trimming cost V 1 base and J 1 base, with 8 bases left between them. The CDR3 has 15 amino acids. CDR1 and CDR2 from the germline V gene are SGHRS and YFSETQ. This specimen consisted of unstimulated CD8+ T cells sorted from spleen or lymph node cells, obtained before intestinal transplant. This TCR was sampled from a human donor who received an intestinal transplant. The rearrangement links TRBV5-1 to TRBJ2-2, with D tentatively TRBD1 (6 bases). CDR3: CASSLRGMNTGELFF. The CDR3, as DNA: TGCGCCAGCAGCTTGAGGGGGATGAACACCGGGGAGCTGTTTTTT.